This T cell receptor (beta chain) was observed in a study of CD8 T cells in Susac syndrome. V lost 0 bases and J lost 5, with 14 bases in between. Germline CDR1 and CDR2: SGDLS and YYNGEE. CDR3 length: 15 amino acids. The multiple sclerosis controls comprised treatment-naive patients whose relapsing-remitting disease was stable or active. TEMRA cells were FACS-enriched, and CD8+ and CD4+ T cells were isolated negatively. Random hexamers were used to reverse transcribe an amount of roughly 0.45 to 1 ug RNA. By means of immunoSEQ multiplex PCR, TCR beta CDR3 spanning 54 Vbeta and 13 Jbeta underwent amplification. From the immunoSEQ multiplex PCR reads, TCRdb called clonotypes with MiXCR, one entry per CDR3 protein. The table records 150,000 to 200,000 distinct CDR3 sequences, about 94% of them present only once.

The receptor comes from a human donor with multiple sclerosis. The specimen sequenced was CD4+ T cells from PBMCs. This chain joins TRBV9 and TRBJ2-5; the D gene could be TRBD1 or TRBD2 (5 bases each). CDR3 loop: CASSVADWGGETQYF. The CDR3 nucleotides are TGTGCCAGCAGCGTAGCTGATTGGGGCGGGGAGACCCAGTACTTC.